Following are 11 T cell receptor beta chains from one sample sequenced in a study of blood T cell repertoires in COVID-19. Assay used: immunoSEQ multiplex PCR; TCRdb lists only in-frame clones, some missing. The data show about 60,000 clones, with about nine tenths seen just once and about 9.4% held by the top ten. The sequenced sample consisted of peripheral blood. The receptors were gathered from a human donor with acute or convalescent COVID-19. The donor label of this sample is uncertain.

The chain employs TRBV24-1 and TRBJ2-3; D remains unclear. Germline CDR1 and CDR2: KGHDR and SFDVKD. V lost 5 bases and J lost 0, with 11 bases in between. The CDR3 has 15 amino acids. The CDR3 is CATSGKYSSTDTQYF. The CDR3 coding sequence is TGTGCCACCAGTGGCAAATACAGTAGCACAGATACGCAGTATTTT.

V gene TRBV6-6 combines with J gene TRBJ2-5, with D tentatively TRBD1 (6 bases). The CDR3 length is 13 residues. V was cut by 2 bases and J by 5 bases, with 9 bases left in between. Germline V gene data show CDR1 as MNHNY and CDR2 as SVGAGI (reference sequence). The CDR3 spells CASSYRQGETQYF. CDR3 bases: TGTGCCAGCAGTTACCGGCAGGGGGAGACCCAGTACTTC.

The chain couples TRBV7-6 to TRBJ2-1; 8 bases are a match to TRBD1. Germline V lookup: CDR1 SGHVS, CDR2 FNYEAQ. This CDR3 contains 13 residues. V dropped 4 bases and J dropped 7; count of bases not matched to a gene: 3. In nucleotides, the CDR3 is TGTGCCAGCAGCTCGGACAGGGCGAATGAGCAGTTCTTC. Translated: CASSSDRANEQFF.

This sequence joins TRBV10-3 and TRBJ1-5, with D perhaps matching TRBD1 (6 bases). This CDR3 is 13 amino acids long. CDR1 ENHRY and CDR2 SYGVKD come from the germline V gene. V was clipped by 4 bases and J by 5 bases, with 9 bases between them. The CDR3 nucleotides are TGTGCCATCAGTGGACAGGCGGATCAGCCCCAGCATTTT. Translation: CAISGQADQPQHF.

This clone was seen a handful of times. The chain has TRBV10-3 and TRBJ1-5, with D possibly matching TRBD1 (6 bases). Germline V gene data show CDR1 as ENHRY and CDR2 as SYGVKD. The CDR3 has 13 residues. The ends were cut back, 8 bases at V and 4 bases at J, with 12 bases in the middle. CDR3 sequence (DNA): TGTGCCATCCGGAACAGGGAAAATCAGCCCCAGCATTTT. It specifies CAIRNRENQPQHF.

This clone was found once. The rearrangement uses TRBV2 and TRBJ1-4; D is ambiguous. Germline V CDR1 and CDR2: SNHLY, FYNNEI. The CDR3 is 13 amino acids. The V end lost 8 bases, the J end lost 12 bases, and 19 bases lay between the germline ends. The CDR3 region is CASELTAGIELFF. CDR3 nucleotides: TGTGCCAGCGAGCTTACAGCGGGAATCGAACTGTTTTTT.

The CDR3, as DNA: TGTGCCAGCAGCCGCGACAGGGCTGGGGCCAACGTCCTGACTTTC. This translates into CASSRDRAGANVLTF. This chain links TRBV2 with TRBJ2-6; 7 bases align to TRBD1. The germline V gene encodes CDR1 SNHLY and CDR2 FYNNEI. The CDR3 has 15 amino acids. The ends lost 6 bases at V and 2 bases at J; junction bases unmatched: 4.

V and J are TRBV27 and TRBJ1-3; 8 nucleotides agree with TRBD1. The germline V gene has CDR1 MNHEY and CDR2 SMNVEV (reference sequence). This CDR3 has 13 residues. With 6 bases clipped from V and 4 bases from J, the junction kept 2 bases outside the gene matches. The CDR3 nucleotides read TGTGCCAGCAGAAGGACAGGGGGAAACACCATATATTTT. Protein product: CASRRTGGNTIYF.

CDR3 nucleotides: TGTGCCTGGAGTTCTCTGGGGGCCGAGACCCAGTACTTC. Translated, it gives CAWSSLGAETQYF. The J gene is TRBJ2-5, the V gene TRBV30; perhaps TRBD1 as D (6 bases). Germline CDR1 is GTSNPN and CDR2 is SVGIG (reference sequence). V was shortened by 2 bases and J by 5 bases, with 12 bases between the two germline ends. The length of the CDR3 is 13 residues.

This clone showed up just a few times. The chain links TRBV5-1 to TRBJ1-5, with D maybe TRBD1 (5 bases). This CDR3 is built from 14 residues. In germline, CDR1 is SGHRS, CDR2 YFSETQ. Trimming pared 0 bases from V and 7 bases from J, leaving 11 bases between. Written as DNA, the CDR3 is TGCGCCAGCAGCTTGGGGCAGGGCGACCAGCCCCAGCATTTT. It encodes CASSLGQGDQPQHF.

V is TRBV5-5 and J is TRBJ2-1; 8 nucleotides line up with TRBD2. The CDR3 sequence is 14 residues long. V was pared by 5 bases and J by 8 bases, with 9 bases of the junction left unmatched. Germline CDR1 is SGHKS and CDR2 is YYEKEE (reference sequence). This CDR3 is CASRFTGGRHEQFF. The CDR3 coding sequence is TGTGCCAGCAGATTTACGGGGGGGCGGCATGAGCAGTTCTTC.